Reported below is one T cell receptor (beta chain). This sample was included in a study of technical replicates of blood from a handful of donors. Produced via immunoSEQ multiplex PCR; TCRdb's table is partial and in-frame only. The sample shows around 72,000 clones, about 90% of them seen only once. The V gene's germline CDR1 is MNHEY and CDR2 SMNVEV (reference sequence). V was trimmed by 7 bases and J by 5 bases, leaving 11 bases between them. The CDR3 has 12 residues. The rearrangement joins TRBV27 to TRBJ1-1; TRBD1 might be the D (6 bases). Sequencing was done on a sample of T cells isolated from PBMCs. The clonotype was recovered from a human donor in good health. CDR3 sequence reads: CASMRGGTEAFF. The CDR3 coding sequence is TGTGCCAGCATGAGGGGGGGAACTGAAGCTTTCTTT.